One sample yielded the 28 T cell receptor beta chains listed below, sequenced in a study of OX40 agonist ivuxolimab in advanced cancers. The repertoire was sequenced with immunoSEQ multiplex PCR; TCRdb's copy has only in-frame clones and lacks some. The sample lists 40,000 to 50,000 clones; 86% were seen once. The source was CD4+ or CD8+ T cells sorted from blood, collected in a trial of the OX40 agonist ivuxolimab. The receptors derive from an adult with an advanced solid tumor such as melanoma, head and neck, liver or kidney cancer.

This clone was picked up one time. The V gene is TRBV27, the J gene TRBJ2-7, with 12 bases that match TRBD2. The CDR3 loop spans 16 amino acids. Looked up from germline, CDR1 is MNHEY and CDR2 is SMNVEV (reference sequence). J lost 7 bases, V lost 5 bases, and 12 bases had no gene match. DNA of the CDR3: TGTGCCAGCAGTATAAAAGGGACTAGCGGGCGGCGTGAGCAGTACTTC. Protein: CASSIKGTSGRREQYF.

CDR3 residues: CASSGTSGMGTYEQYF. The CDR3 coding sequence is TGTGCCAGCTCAGGGACTAGCGGGATGGGGACCTACGAGCAGTACTTC. V usage is TRBV18 and J usage is TRBJ2-7, with TRBD2 matching over 13 bases. Trimming took 5 bases from V and 2 from J; bases not matched to a gene: 6. The germline V gene has CDR1 KGHSH and CDR2 LQKENI. CDR3 size: 16 residues.

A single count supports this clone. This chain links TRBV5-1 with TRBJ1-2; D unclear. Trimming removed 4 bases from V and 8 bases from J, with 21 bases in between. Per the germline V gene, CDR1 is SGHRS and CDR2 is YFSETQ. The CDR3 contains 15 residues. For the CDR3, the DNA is TGCGCCAGCAGCCCCCACACGGACGGTTCAAGGGGCTACACCTTC. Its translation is CASSPHTDGSRGYTF.

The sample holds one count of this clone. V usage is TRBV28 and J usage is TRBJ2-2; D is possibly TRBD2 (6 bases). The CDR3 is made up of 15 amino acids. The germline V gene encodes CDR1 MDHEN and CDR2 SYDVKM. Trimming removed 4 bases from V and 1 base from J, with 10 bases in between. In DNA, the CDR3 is TGTGCCAGCAGTTCCCGGGACTTGAACACCGGGGAGCTGTTTTTT. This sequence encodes CASSSRDLNTGELFF.

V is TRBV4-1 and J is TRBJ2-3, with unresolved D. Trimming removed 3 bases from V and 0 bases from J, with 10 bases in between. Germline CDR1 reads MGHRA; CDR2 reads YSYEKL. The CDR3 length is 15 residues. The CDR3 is CASSHKRASTDTQYF. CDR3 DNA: TGCGCCAGCAGCCATAAACGGGCGAGCACAGATACGCAGTATTTT.

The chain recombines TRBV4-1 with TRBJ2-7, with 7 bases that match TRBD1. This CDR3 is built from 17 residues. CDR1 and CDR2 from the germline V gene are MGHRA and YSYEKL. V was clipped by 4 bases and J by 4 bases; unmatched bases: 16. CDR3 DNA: TGCGCCAGCAGCCGAGGACCTACAGGGGCGGTGGGATACGAGCAGTACTTC. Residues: CASSRGPTGAVGYEQYF.

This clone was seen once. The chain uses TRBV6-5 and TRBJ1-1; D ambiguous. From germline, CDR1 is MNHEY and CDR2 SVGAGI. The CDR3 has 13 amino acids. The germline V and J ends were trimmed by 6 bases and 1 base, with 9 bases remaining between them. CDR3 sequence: CASSFQWNTEAFF. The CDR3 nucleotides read TGTGCCAGCAGCTTCCAATGGAACACTGAAGCTTTCTTT.

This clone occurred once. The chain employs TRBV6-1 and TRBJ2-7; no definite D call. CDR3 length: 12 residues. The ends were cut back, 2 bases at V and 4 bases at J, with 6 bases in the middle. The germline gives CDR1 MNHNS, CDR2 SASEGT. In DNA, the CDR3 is TGTGCCAGCAGTGAACTCCTTTACGAGCAGTACTTC. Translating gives CASSELLYEQYF.

CDR3 in DNA: TGTGCCAGCAGTTTACTAGCGGGGGTTGTGGGTGAGCAGTTCTTC. Protein sequence: CASSLLAGVVGEQFF. The chain joins TRBV2 to TRBJ2-1; 11 bases agree with TRBD2. Germline CDR1 is SNHLY and CDR2 is FYNNEI. CDR3 length: 15 residues. With V trimmed by 5 bases and J by 9 bases, 9 bases remained unmatched.

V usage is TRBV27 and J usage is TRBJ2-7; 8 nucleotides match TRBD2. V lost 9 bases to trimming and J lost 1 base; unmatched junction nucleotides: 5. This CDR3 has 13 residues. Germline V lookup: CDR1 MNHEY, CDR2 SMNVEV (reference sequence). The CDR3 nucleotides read TGTGCCAGTTCGGCGGGAGGTTCCTACGAGCAGTACTTC. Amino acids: CASSAGGSYEQYF.

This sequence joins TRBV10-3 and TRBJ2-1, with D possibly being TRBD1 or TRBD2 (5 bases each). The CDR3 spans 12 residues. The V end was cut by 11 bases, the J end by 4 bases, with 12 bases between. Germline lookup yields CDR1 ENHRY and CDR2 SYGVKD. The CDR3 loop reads CAARDGYNEQFF. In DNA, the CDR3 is TGTGCCGCCCGGGACGGGTACAATGAGCAGTTCTTC.

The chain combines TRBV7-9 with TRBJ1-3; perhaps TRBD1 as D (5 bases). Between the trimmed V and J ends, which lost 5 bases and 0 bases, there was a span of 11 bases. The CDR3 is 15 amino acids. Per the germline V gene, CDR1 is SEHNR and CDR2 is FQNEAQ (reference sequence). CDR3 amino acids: CASSGTAYSGNTIYF. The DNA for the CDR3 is TGTGCCAGCAGCGGGACGGCCTACTCTGGAAACACCATATATTTT.

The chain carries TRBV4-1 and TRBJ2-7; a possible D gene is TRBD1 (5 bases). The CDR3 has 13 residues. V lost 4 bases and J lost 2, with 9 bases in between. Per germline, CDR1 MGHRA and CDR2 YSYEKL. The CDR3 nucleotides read TGCGCCAGCAGCCCAGGGCGAGCCTACGAGCAGTACTTC. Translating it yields CASSPGRAYEQYF.

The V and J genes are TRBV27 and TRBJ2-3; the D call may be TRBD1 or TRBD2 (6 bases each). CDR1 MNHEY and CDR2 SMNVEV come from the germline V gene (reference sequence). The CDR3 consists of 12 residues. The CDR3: CASRGDPDTQYF. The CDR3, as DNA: TGTGCTTCGAGGGGGGACCCAGATACGCAGTATTTT.

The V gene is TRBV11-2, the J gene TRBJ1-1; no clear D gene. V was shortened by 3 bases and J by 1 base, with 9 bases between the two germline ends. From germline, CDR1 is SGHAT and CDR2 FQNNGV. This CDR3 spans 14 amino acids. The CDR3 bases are TGTGCCAGCAGCTTGTGGGGAGAGAACACTGAAGCTTTCTTT. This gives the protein CASSLWGENTEAFF.

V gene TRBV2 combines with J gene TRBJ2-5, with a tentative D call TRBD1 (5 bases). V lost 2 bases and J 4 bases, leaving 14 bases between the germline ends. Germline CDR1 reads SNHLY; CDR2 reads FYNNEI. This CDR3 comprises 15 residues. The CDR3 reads CASSEWNRPLETQYF. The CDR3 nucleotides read TGTGCCAGCAGTGAATGGAACAGGCCCTTAGAGACCCAGTACTTC.

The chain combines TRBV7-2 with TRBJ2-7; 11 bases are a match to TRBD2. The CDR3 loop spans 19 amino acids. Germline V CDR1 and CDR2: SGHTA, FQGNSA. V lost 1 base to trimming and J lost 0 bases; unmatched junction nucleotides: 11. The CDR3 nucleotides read TGTGCCAGCAGCTTAGTGACGGGACTAGCGGCCTACAGCTCCTACGAGCAGTACTTC. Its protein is CASSLVTGLAAYSSYEQYF.

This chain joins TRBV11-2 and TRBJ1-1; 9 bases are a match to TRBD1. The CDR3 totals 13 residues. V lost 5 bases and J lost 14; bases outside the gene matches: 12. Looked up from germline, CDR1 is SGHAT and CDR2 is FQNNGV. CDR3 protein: CASSLRTGDQGFF. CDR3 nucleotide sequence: TGTGCCAGCAGCCTTCGGACAGGGGATCAAGGGTTCTTT. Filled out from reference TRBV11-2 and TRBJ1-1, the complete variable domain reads EAGVAQSPRYKIIEKRQSVAFWCNPISGHATLYWYQQILGQGPKLLIQFQNNGVVDDSQLPKDRFSAERLKGVDSTLKIQPAKLEDSAVYLCASSLRTGDQGFFGQGTRLTVV.

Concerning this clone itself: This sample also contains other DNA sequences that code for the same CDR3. Here the CDR3 reads CASSPTGGAYNEQFF. CDR3 bases: TGTGCCAGCAGTCCTACAGGCGGGGCCTACAATGAGCAGTTCTTC. The chain is built from TRBV27 and TRBJ2-1, with TRBD2 as a possible D gene (6 bases). V lost 5 bases and J lost 2, with 13 bases in between. The CDR3 extends over 15 amino acids. Per the germline V gene, CDR1 is MNHEY and CDR2 is SMNVEV (reference sequence).

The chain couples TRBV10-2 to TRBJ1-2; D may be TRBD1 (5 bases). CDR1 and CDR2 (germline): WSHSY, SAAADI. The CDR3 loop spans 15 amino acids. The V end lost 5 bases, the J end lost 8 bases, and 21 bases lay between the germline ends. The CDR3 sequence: CASSNYEGRFGGYTF. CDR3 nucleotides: TGCGCCAGCAGTAACTATGAGGGACGCTTCGGGGGCTACACCTTC.

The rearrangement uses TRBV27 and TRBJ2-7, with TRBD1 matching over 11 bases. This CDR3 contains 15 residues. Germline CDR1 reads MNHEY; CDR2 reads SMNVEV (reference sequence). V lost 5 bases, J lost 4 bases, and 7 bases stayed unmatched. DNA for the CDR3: TGTGCCAGCAGTCTCTGGACAGGGGGCATATACGAGCAGTACTTC. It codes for CASSLWTGGIYEQYF.

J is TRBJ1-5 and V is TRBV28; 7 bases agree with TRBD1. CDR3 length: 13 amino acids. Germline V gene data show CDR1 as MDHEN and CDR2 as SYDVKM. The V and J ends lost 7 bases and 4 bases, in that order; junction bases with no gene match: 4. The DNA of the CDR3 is TGTGCCAGCAAGGGGGCTGGAAATCAGCCCCAGCATTTT. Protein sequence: CASKGAGNQPQHF. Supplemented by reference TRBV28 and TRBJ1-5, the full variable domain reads DVKVTQSSRYLVKRTGEKVFLECVQDMDHENMFWYRQDPGLGLRLIYFSYDVKMKEKGDIPEGYSVSREKKERFSLILESASTNQTSMYLCASKGAGNQPQHFGDGTRLSIL.

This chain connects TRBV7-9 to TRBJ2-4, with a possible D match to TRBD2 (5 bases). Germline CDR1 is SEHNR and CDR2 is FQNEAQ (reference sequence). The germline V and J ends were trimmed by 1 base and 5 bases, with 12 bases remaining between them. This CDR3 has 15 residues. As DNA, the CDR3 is TGTGCCAGCAGCTTAGAGGAGGAGTCCCAAAACATTCAGTACTTC. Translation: CASSLEEESQNIQYF. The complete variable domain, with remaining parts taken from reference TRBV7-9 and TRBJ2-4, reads DTGVSQNPRHKITKRGQNVTFRCDPISEHNRLYWYRQTLGQGPEFLTYFQNEAQLEKSRLLSDRFSAERPKGSFSTLEIQRTEQGDSAMYLCASSLEEESQNIQYFGAGTRLSVL.

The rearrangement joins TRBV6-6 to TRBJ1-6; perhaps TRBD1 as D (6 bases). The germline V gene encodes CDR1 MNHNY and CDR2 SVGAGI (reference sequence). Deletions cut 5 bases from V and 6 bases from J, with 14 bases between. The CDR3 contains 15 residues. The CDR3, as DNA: TGTGCCAGCAGTCCCTCCGAGGGGGTTAATTCACCCCTCCACTTT. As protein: CASSPSEGVNSPLHF.

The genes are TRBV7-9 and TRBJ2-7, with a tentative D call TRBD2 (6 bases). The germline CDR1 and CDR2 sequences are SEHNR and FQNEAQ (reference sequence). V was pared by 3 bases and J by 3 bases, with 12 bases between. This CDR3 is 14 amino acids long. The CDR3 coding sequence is TGTGCCAGCAGCTTCGGAGGGCGGAACTACGAGCAGTACTTC. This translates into CASSFGGRNYEQYF.

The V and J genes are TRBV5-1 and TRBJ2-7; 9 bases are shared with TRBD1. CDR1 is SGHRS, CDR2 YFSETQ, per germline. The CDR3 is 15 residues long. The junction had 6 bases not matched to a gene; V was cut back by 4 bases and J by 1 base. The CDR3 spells CASSQWTGESYEQYF. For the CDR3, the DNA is TGCGCCAGCAGCCAGTGGACAGGGGAATCCTACGAGCAGTACTTC.

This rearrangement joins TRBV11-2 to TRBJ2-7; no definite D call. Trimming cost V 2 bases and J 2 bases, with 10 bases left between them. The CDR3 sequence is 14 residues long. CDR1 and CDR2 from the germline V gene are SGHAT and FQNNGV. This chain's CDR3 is CASSLYGPPYEQYF. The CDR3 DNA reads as TGTGCCAGCAGCTTATACGGTCCTCCCTACGAGCAGTACTTC. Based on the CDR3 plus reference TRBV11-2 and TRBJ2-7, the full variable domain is EAGVAQSPRYKIIEKRQSVAFWCNPISGHATLYWYQQILGQGPKLLIQFQNNGVVDDSQLPKDRFSAERLKGVDSTLKIQPAKLEDSAVYLCASSLYGPPYEQYFGPGTRLTVT.

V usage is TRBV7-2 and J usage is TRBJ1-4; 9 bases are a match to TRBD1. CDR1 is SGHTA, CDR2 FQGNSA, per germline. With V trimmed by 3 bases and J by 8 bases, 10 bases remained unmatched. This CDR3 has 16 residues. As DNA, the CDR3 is TGTGCCAGCAGCTTCCCAACCGGGACAGGGAGGGAAAAACTGTTTTTT. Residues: CASSFPTGTGREKLFF.